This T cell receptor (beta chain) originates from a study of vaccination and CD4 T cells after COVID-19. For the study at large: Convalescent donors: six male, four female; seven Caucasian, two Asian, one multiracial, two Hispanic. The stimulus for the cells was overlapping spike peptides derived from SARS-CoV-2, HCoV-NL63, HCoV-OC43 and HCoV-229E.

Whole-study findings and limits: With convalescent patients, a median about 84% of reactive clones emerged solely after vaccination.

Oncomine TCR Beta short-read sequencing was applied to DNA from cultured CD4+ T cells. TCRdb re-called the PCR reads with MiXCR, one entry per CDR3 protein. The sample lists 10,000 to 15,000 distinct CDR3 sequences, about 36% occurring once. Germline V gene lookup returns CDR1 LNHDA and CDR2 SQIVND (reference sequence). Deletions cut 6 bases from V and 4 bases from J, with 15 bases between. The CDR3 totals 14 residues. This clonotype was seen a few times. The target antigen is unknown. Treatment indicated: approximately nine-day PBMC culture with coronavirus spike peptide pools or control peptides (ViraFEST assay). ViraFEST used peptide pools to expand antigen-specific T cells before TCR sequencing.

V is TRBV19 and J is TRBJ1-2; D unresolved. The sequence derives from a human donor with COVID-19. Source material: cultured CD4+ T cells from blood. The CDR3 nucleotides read TGTGCCAGTAGACAGAGGGAGTTGAGCTATGGCTACACCTTC. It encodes CASRQRELSYGYTF.